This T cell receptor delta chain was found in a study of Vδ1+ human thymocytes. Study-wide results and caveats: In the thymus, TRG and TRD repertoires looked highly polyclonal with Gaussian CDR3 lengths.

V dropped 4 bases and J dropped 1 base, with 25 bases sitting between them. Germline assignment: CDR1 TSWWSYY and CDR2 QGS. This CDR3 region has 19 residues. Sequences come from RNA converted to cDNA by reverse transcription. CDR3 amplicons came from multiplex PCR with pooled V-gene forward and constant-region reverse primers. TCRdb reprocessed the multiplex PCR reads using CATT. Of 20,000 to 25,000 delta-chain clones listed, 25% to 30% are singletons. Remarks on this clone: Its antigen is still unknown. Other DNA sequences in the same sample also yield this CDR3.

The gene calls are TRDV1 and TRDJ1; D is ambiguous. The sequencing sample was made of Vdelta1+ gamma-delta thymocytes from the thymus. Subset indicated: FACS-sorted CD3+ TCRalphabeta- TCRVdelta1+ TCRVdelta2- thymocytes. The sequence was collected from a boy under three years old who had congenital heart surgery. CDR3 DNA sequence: TGTGCTCTTGGGGGAAACAGACGTGCCTGTTCGAACGCCACCGATAAACTCATCTTT. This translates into CALGGNRRACSNATDKLIF.